The 9 T cell receptor beta chains below were found in one sample sequenced in a study of CD4 and CD8 cells across lung adenocarcinoma regions. TCRdb ran MiXCR on the PCR reads and lists one entry per CDR3 protein. Among 5,000 or so distinct CDR3 sequences listed, approximately 50% were seen once. Sequencing input: CD4+ T cells from the margin of a lung tumor. The receptors come from a male donor with lung adenocarcinoma. The CD4 and CD8 labels of this study may be unreliable.

Judged by abundance, this clonotype is medium-sized. This chain uses TRBV27 with TRBJ2-5, with D perhaps TRBD2 (5 bases). This CDR3 is 12 amino acids long. Germline V gene lookup returns CDR1 MNHEY and CDR2 SMNVEV (reference sequence). V dropped 5 bases and J dropped 7 bases, with 11 bases sitting between them. The CDR3 reads CASSGAAGTQYF. The CDR3 nucleotides read TGTGCCAGCAGTGGTGCTGCGGGGACCCAGTACTTC.

By share, this clonotype counts as medium-sized (0.01 to 0.1%). The genes are TRBV6-1 and TRBJ2-3; D is possibly TRBD2 (6 bases). Trimming cost V 4 bases and J 0 bases, with 14 bases left between them. CDR1 and CDR2 (germline): MNHNS, SASEGT. The CDR3 is made up of 16 amino acids. The CDR3 bases are TGTGCCAGCAGTGGTATCGGGACTGATAGCACAGATACGCAGTATTTT. Its translation is CASSGIGTDSTDTQYF.

The V and J genes are TRBV10-1 and TRBJ1-2; D gene unclear. The CDR3 loop spans 14 amino acids. The germline CDR1 and CDR2 sequences are WNHNN and SYGVQD (reference sequence). V shed 2 bases and J shed 7 bases, with 14 bases lying between them. DNA for the CDR3: TGCGCCAGCAGTGAGAGGAGGGATGGGAGTGGCTACACCTTC. This gives the protein CASSERRDGSGYTF.

The chain couples TRBV10-3 to TRBJ1-2; 9 bases line up with TRBD1. The CDR3 sequence is 13 residues long. Germline V CDR1 and CDR2: ENHRY, SYGVKD. The trim removed 8 bases at V and 7 bases at J, leaving 8 bases unmatched. Here the CDR3 reads CAIRQWDRVGYTF. CDR3 DNA: TGTGCCATCCGACAATGGGACAGGGTTGGCTACACCTTC.

In its sample, this clonotype was seen a few times. J is TRBJ1-1 and V is TRBV6-1; maybe TRBD1 (5 bases). Germline V lookup: CDR1 MNHNS, CDR2 SASEGT. The CDR3 contains 12 residues. V gave up 7 bases and J gave up 3 bases, with 9 bases separating them. This CDR3 reads CASTQGDTEAFF. CDR3 nucleotide sequence: TGTGCCAGCACTCAGGGAGACACTGAAGCTTTCTTT.

The rearrangement links TRBV28 to TRBJ2-2; D gene uncertain. This CDR3 is built from 12 residues. Germline V gene data show CDR1 as MDHEN and CDR2 as SYDVKM. Deletions cut 2 bases from V and 3 bases from J, with 1 base between. CDR3 in DNA: TGTGCCAGCAGTTTAGACACCGGGGAGCTGTTTTTT. Protein sequence: CASSLDTGELFF.

This clonotype was counted a few times. The genes are TRBV27 and TRBJ2-4; weak D call: TRBD2 (7 bases). The V and J ends lost 5 bases and 13 bases respectively, with 21 bases between them. CDR1 MNHEY and CDR2 SMNVEV come from the germline V gene (reference sequence). This CDR3 region has 14 residues. CDR3 amino acids: CASSHGGGGREQYF. CDR3 in DNA: TGTGCCAGCAGTCACGGAGGCGGGGGCCGGGAGCAGTACTTC.

The CDR3 bases are TGTGCCAGCAGCTTAGCCTGGGCGGGAGCGATCAATGAGCAGTTCTTC. It codes for CASSLAWAGAINEQFF. The genes are TRBV28 and TRBJ2-1, with 7 bases identical to TRBD2. This CDR3 comprises 16 residues. Germline V gives CDR1 MDHEN, CDR2 SYDVKM. Unmatched junction bases numbered 14, after V lost 6 bases and J lost 6 bases.

The rearrangement joins TRBV6-1 to TRBJ2-2, with 12 bases matching TRBD2. CDR3 length: 17 amino acids. The V and J ends lost 8 bases and 6 bases, in that order; junction bases with no gene match: 13. In germline, CDR1 is MNHNS, CDR2 SASEGT. CDR3: CASRGGPGLAGSGELFF. As DNA, the CDR3 is TGTGCCAGCCGGGGGGGACCAGGACTAGCGGGGTCCGGGGAGCTGTTTTTT.